This T cell receptor (beta chain) was documented in a study of beta chain features in type 1 diabetes. Study findings and constraints: Within the patient group, naive, central memory and Treg TCRB repertoires appeared more similar to each other than within healthy donors.

The V gene's germline CDR1 is SGHRS and CDR2 YFSETQ. J lost 5 bases, V lost 4 bases, and 6 bases had no gene match. The CDR3 runs to 14 residues. Comments on this clone: Its antigen is undetermined.

Expressed TCRB transcripts were sequenced because the entire RNA isolate underwent reverse transcription. Measured with immunoSEQ multiplex PCR; TCRdb has only the in-frame clones, and not every one. Of 430,000 or so clones in the sample, about an eighth were seen once. The chain is built from TRBV5-1 and TRBJ2-3; 8 nucleotides line up with TRBD1. The TCR originated in a woman aged 18-30 years in good health. Sequenced: naive CD4+ T cells from blood. The CDR3 nucleotides are TGCGCCAGCAGCCTCGGACAGGGAGGAGATACGCAGTATTTT. It is translated as CASSLGQGGDTQYF.